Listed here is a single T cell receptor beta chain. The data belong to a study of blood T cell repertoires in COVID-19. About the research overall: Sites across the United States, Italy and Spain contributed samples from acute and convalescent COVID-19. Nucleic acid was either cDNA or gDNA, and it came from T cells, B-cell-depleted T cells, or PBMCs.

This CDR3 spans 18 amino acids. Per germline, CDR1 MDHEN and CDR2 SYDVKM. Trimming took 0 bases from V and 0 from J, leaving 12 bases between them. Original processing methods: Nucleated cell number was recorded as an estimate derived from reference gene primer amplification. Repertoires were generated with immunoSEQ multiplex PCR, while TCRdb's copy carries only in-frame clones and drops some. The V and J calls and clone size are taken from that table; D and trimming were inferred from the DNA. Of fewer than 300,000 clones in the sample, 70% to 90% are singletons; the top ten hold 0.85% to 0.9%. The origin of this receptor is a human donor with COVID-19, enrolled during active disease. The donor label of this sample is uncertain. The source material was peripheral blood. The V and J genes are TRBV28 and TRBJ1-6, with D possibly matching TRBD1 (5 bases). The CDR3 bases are TGTGCCAGCAGTTTATGGGGGACTGGGAGCTCCTATAATTCACCCCTCCACTTT. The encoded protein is CASSLWGTGSSYNSPLHF.